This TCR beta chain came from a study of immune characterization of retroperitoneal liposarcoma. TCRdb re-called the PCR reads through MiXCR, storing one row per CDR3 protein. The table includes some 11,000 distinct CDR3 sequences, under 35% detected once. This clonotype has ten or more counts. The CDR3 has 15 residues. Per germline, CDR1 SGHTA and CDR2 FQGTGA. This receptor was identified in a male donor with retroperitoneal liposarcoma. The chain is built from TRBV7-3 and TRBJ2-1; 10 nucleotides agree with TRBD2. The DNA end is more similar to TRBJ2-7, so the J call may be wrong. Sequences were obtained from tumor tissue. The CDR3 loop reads CASSSDGTSDNEQYF. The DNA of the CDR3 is TGTGCCAGCAGTTCGGACGGGACTAGCGACAATGAGCAGTACTTC.